This is a list of T cell receptor beta chains from one sample in a study of blood T cell repertoires in COVID-19. Assay used: immunoSEQ multiplex PCR; TCRdb lists only in-frame clones, some missing. Here the sample spans fewer than 400,000 clones, 90% to 95% being singletons. The specimen was PBMCs or T cells enriched from blood (not recorded which). These TCRs come from a woman aged 25 to 39 who had been exposed to COVID-19. Each CDR3 is given with its conserved first and last residue. The order of the fields is J gene, V gene, clone size, D gene, CDR3 protein, CDR3 DNA. D genes are given only for firm matches. Where a row states a size, it is once, few, many or the class of an expanded clone; other rows omit it.

j_gene: TRBJ1-6
v_gene: TRBV19
abundance: once
d_gene: TRBD1
CDR3aa: CASSIGQGTWDSPLHF
CDR3nt: TGTGCCAGTAGTATCGGACAGGGGACTTGGGATTCACCCCTCCACTTT

j_gene: TRBJ2-7
v_gene: TRBV5-5
abundance: .
d_gene: .
CDR3aa: CASSPRQGGTYEQYF
CDR3nt: TGTGCCAGCAGCCCCCGACAGGGAGGTACCTACGAGCAGTACTTC

j_gene: TRBJ1-3
v_gene: TRBV5-1
abundance: .
d_gene: TRBD1
CDR3aa: CASSSGQGGNTIYF
CDR3nt: TGCGCCAGCAGCAGCGGACAGGGGGGAAACACCATATATTTT

j_gene: TRBJ1-1
v_gene: TRBV5-1
abundance: .
d_gene: TRBD1
CDR3aa: CASSRQGQNTEAFF
CDR3nt: TGCGCCAGCAGTAGACAGGGACAGAACACTGAAGCTTTCTTT

j_gene: TRBJ1-2
v_gene: TRBV19
abundance: once
d_gene: TRBD1
CDR3aa: CASSMGQIREGYTF
CDR3nt: TGTGCCAGTAGTATGGGACAGATACGGGAAGGCTACACCTTC

j_gene: TRBJ1-2
v_gene: TRBV5-1
abundance: .
d_gene: TRBD1
CDR3aa: CASRRTGGRDYGYTF
CDR3nt: TGCGCCAGCAGAAGAACAGGGGGCCGGGACTATGGCTACACCTTC

j_gene: TRBJ1-4
v_gene: TRBV12-3/TRBV12-4
abundance: .
d_gene: .
CDR3aa: CASSWQHNEKLFF
CDR3nt: TGTGCCAGCAGTTGGCAACATAATGAAAAACTGTTTTTT

j_gene: TRBJ1-5
v_gene: TRBV30
abundance: .
d_gene: TRBD1
CDR3aa: CAWSRLDRRNQPQHF
CDR3nt: TGTGCCTGGAGTCGTTTGGACAGGAGGAATCAGCCCCAGCATTTT

j_gene: TRBJ1-3
v_gene: TRBV3-1/TRBV3-2
abundance: .
d_gene: .
CDR3aa: CASSQAGSGNTIYF
CDR3nt: TGTGCCAGCAGCCAAGCAGGGTCTGGAAACACCATATATTTT

j_gene: TRBJ1-4
v_gene: TRBV7-8
abundance: .
d_gene: TRBD1
CDR3aa: CASSFPGQGNEKLFF
CDR3nt: TGTGCCAGCAGTTTTCCGGGACAGGGGAATGAAAAACTGTTTTTT

j_gene: TRBJ1-1
v_gene: TRBV4-1
abundance: .
d_gene: .
CDR3aa: CASSHKRDWDTEAFF
CDR3nt: TGCGCCAGCAGCCACAAGAGGGACTGGGACACTGAAGCTTTCTTT

j_gene: TRBJ1-5
v_gene: TRBV4-1
abundance: .
d_gene: .
CDR3aa: CASSQEDTAYQPQHF
CDR3nt: TGCGCCAGCAGCCAAGAAGACACCGCATATCAGCCCCAGCATTTT

j_gene: TRBJ1-1
v_gene: TRBV5-5
abundance: .
d_gene: TRBD1
CDR3aa: CASSYRTGPFGGTEAFF
CDR3nt: TGTGCCAGCAGCTACAGGACAGGTCCGTTCGGGGGCACTGAAGCTTTCTTT

j_gene: TRBJ1-2
v_gene: TRBV9
abundance: .
d_gene: .
CDR3aa: CASSLGDSNYGYTF
CDR3nt: TGTGCCAGCAGCCTAGGAGACAGCAACTATGGCTACACCTTC

j_gene: TRBJ2-5
v_gene: TRBV18
abundance: .
d_gene: .
CDR3aa: CASSPPGLQGTQETQYF
CDR3nt: TGTGCCAGCTCACCCCCCGGGCTACAGGGCACTCAAGAGACCCAGTACTTC

j_gene: TRBJ1-3
v_gene: TRBV15
abundance: .
d_gene: .
CDR3aa: CATSRDRNSGNTIYF
CDR3nt: TGTGCCACCAGCAGAGATAGAAACTCTGGAAACACCATATATTTT

j_gene: TRBJ1-5
v_gene: TRBV7-9
abundance: .
d_gene: .
CDR3aa: CASSAQGNGNQPQHF
CDR3nt: TGTGCCAGCAGCGCACAGGGTAACGGCAATCAGCCCCAGCATTTT

j_gene: TRBJ1-1
v_gene: TRBV5-1
abundance: .
d_gene: .
CDR3aa: CASSAGTGPNTEAFF
CDR3nt: TGCGCCAGCAGCGCGGGGACGGGGCCGAACACTGAAGCTTTCTTT

j_gene: TRBJ2-7
v_gene: TRBV19
abundance: once
d_gene: TRBD1
CDR3aa: CASSIRGGSDEQYF
CDR3nt: TGTGCCAGTAGTATACGAGGGGGCAGCGACGAGCAGTACTTC

j_gene: TRBJ1-2
v_gene: TRBV19
abundance: .
d_gene: .
CDR3aa: CASRGPQGNYGYTF
CDR3nt: TGTGCCAGTAGAGGGCCGCAGGGGAACTATGGCTACACCTTC

j_gene: TRBJ1-2
v_gene: TRBV9
abundance: .
d_gene: .
CDR3aa: CASSGGRLFVYGYTF
CDR3nt: TGTGCCAGCAGCGGGGGCCGATTATTTGTCTATGGCTACACCTTC

j_gene: TRBJ2-7
v_gene: TRBV7-9
abundance: .
d_gene: TRBD2
CDR3aa: CASSLTTSEGPYEQYF
CDR3nt: TGTGCCAGCAGCCTCACTACTAGCGAGGGTCCGTACGAGCAGTACTTC

j_gene: TRBJ2-7
v_gene: TRBV5-1
abundance: few
d_gene: .
CDR3aa: CASSSQGPRVNEQYF
CDR3nt: TGCGCCAGCAGCAGCCAAGGACCGAGGGTGAACGAGCAGTACTTC

j_gene: TRBJ1-2
v_gene: TRBV30
abundance: .
d_gene: .
CDR3aa: CASRPGNNYGYTF
CDR3nt: TGTGCCTCCCGGCCAGGGAATAACTATGGCTACACCTTC

j_gene: TRBJ1-4
v_gene: TRBV11-2
abundance: .
d_gene: TRBD1
CDR3aa: CASSLVTGGNEKLFF
CDR3nt: TGTGCCAGCAGCTTAGTCACAGGGGGGAATGAAAAACTGTTTTTT

j_gene: TRBJ2-1
v_gene: TRBV4-1
abundance: .
d_gene: TRBD1
CDR3aa: CASSQEGQLYNEQFF
CDR3nt: TGCGCCAGCAGCCAAGAGGGACAGCTCTACAATGAGCAGTTCTTC

j_gene: TRBJ1-1
v_gene: TRBV9
abundance: .
d_gene: TRBD1
CDR3aa: CASSVGTGRSNTEAFF
CDR3nt: TGTGCCAGCAGCGTCGGGACAGGGAGATCAAACACTGAAGCTTTCTTT

j_gene: TRBJ2-7
v_gene: TRBV12-5
abundance: .
d_gene: .
CDR3aa: CASALGGTREQYF
CDR3nt: TGTGCTAGTGCCCTGGGAGGGACACGGGAGCAGTACTTC

j_gene: TRBJ1-2
v_gene: TRBV7-9
abundance: .
d_gene: .
CDR3aa: CASSPLSPVTKANYGYTF
CDR3nt: TGTGCCAGCAGCCCCCTGTCCCCTGTCACAAAAGCTAACTATGGCTACACCTTC

j_gene: TRBJ2-1
v_gene: TRBV7-9
abundance: .
d_gene: .
CDR3aa: CASSLYRDRGDEQFF
CDR3nt: TGTGCCAGCAGCTTATACAGGGATCGTGGCGATGAGCAGTTCTTC

j_gene: TRBJ2-5
v_gene: TRBV6-5
abundance: .
d_gene: .
CDR3aa: CASSYSPAEETQYF
CDR3nt: TGTGCCAGCAGTTACTCACCCGCAGAAGAGACCCAGTACTTC

j_gene: TRBJ1-4
v_gene: TRBV9
abundance: .
d_gene: .
CDR3aa: CASSGPDSQNEKLFF
CDR3nt: TGTGCCAGCAGCGGCCCGGACAGCCAGAATGAAAAACTGTTTTTT

j_gene: TRBJ1-6
v_gene: TRBV5-1
abundance: once
d_gene: TRBD1
CDR3aa: CASSPGVGQAVSPLHF
CDR3nt: TGCGCCAGCAGCCCTGGGGTGGGACAGGCAGTTTCACCCCTCCACTTT

j_gene: TRBJ2-2
v_gene: TRBV30
abundance: .
d_gene: TRBD1
CDR3aa: CAWSWTGNTGELFF
CDR3nt: TGTGCCTGGAGTTGGACAGGGAACACCGGGGAGCTGTTTTTT

j_gene: TRBJ1-2
v_gene: TRBV6-2/TRBV6-3
abundance: once
d_gene: TRBD1
CDR3aa: CASSQIDRGGYTF
CDR3nt: TGTGCCAGCAGTCAAATCGACAGGGGTGGCTACACCTTC

j_gene: TRBJ2-2
v_gene: TRBV15
abundance: once
d_gene: .
CDR3aa: CATSREAGDAENTGELFF
CDR3nt: TGTGCCACCAGCAGAGAGGCAGGGGACGCGGAGAACACCGGGGAGCTGTTTTTT

j_gene: TRBJ1-3
v_gene: TRBV10-1
abundance: .
d_gene: TRBD1
CDR3aa: CASRDRKNREDTIYF
CDR3nt: TGCGCCAGCAGGGACAGGAAAAACAGGGAGGACACCATATATTTT

j_gene: TRBJ1-1
v_gene: TRBV6-5
abundance: .
d_gene: .
CDR3aa: CASYRGGGNTEAFF
CDR3nt: TGTGCCAGCTACCGCGGGGGAGGGAACACTGAAGCTTTCTTT

j_gene: TRBJ1-1
v_gene: TRBV7-8
abundance: .
d_gene: TRBD1
CDR3aa: CASSLARTGPYTEAFF
CDR3nt: TGTGCCAGCAGCTTAGCGCGGACAGGGCCCTACACTGAAGCTTTCTTT

j_gene: TRBJ2-5
v_gene: TRBV2
abundance: .
d_gene: TRBD2
CDR3aa: CASSELAGGQETQYF
CDR3nt: TGTGCCAGCAGTGAACTAGCGGGGGGCCAAGAGACCCAGTACTTC

j_gene: TRBJ2-3
v_gene: TRBV29-1
abundance: .
d_gene: .
CDR3aa: CSVRMRATDTQYF
CDR3nt: TGCAGCGTCCGAATGCGGGCAACAGATACGCAGTATTTT

j_gene: TRBJ2-1
v_gene: TRBV7-2
abundance: .
d_gene: .
CDR3aa: CASSSTGHYNEQFF
CDR3nt: TGTGCCAGCAGCTCAACAGGCCACTACAATGAGCAGTTCTTC

j_gene: TRBJ1-6
v_gene: TRBV2
abundance: .
d_gene: .
CDR3aa: CASTAEGSYNSPLHF
CDR3nt: TGTGCCAGCACGGCGGAGGGCTCCTATAATTCACCCCTCCACTTT

j_gene: TRBJ2-3
v_gene: TRBV5-4
abundance: .
d_gene: .
CDR3aa: CASSLNRGNTDTQYF
CDR3nt: TGTGCCAGCAGCTTGAACCGGGGGAACACAGATACGCAGTATTTT

j_gene: TRBJ1-1
v_gene: TRBV6-2/TRBV6-3
abundance: .
d_gene: .
CDR3aa: CASSIDGYRVWGTEAFF
CDR3nt: TGTGCCAGCAGCATCGACGGGTACAGGGTTTGGGGCACTGAAGCTTTCTTT

j_gene: TRBJ2-3
v_gene: TRBV5-6
abundance: .
d_gene: TRBD2
CDR3aa: CASSLIAGLFADTQYF
CDR3nt: TGTGCCAGCAGCTTGATAGCGGGACTGTTTGCGGATACGCAGTATTTT

j_gene: TRBJ2-3
v_gene: TRBV5-4
abundance: .
d_gene: TRBD1
CDR3aa: CASSHGPGQEADTQYF
CDR3nt: TGTGCCAGCAGCCACGGGCCGGGACAGGAGGCAGATACGCAGTATTTT

j_gene: TRBJ1-2
v_gene: TRBV5-1
abundance: .
d_gene: .
CDR3aa: CASSLESGGYTF
CDR3nt: TGCGCCAGCAGCTTAGAGTCTGGTGGCTACACCTTC

j_gene: TRBJ1-3
v_gene: TRBV5-1
abundance: .
d_gene: .
CDR3aa: CASSFGYSQPPGNTIYF
CDR3nt: TGCGCCAGCAGCTTCGGATACAGCCAACCCCCTGGAAACACCATATATTTT

j_gene: TRBJ1-2
v_gene: TRBV27
abundance: once
d_gene: .
CDR3aa: CASNVDGTLSGYTF
CDR3nt: TGTGCCAGCAACGTCGATGGGACTCTATCTGGCTACACCTTC

j_gene: TRBJ2-7
v_gene: TRBV4-2
abundance: .
d_gene: .
CDR3aa: CASSPRLGTVFYEQYF
CDR3nt: TGTGCCAGCAGCCCGCGACTAGGAACGGTGTTCTACGAGCAGTACTTC

j_gene: TRBJ1-5
v_gene: TRBV21-1
abundance: .
d_gene: .
CDR3aa: CASSKAPGEYSNQPQHF
CDR3nt: TGTGCCAGCAGCAAAGCGCCGGGGGAGTATAGCAATCAGCCCCAGCATTTT

j_gene: TRBJ2-2
v_gene: TRBV2
abundance: .
d_gene: .
CDR3aa: CASLKDFPEGGELFF
CDR3nt: TGTGCCAGCCTAAAGGACTTCCCTGAGGGCGGGGAGCTGTTTTTT

j_gene: TRBJ2-1
v_gene: TRBV7-9
abundance: .
d_gene: .
CDR3aa: CASSLGQYNEQFF
CDR3nt: TGTGCCAGCAGCTTAGGGCAGTACAATGAGCAGTTCTTC